This T cell receptor (beta chain) came from a study of blood T cells in healthy people across ages. CDR3 length: 14 residues. This clonotype was seen once. The antigen remains undetermined. A junction boundary mismatches the germline segment, possibly from a read error. Findings and limits, study-wide: Per million T cells, the diversity of TCR beta decreased roughly linearly as age advanced.

It was with a sample-barcoded 5' primer and a J-beta primer mix that a second PCR of roughly 7 to 11 cycles was run. From the 5' RACE reads, TCRdb called clonotypes with MiXCR, one entry per CDR3 protein. This sample carries around 990,000 distinct CDR3 sequences, under 40% of them seen once, and the ten largest clones take 10% to 15%. This TCR came from a man younger than 30 in good health. This chain joins TRBV12-3 or TRBV12-4 and TRBJ2-3, with D possibly being TRBD1 or TRBD2 (5 bases each). The sequenced sample consisted of blood. CDR3 sequence reads: CASSREGSADAQYF. The DNA of the CDR3 is TGTGCCAGCTCTAGAGAGGGGTCAGCAGATGCGCAGTATTTT.